Reported below is one T cell receptor (beta chain). cDNA molecules, individually, were tagged with unique molecular identifiers. Using its own MiXCR run on the 5' RACE reads, TCRdb lists one record per CDR3 protein. This repertoire shows around 30,000 distinct CDR3 sequences, approximately 5% found once; its top ten account for 13%. The sample is drawn from a study of early T cells in non-severe SARS-CoV-2 infection. The CDR3 runs to 16 residues. CDR1 and CDR2 from the germline V gene are SGHAT and FQNNGV. The J segment lost 3 bases and the V segment lost 3 bases, leaving 4 bases of the junction unmatched.

The receptor was derived from an adult who was a healthcare worker with PCR-confirmed SARS-CoV-2 infection or an uninfected control (not recorded which). Sequencing was done on a sample of whole blood. This chain links TRBV11-2 with TRBJ2-2; 10 bases are a match to TRBD1. The CDR3 reads CASSFRTGGYTGELFF. The CDR3 nucleotides are TGTGCCAGCAGCTTTCGGACAGGGGGTTACACCGGGGAGCTGTTTTTT.